Listed below are T cell receptor beta chains from one sample, sequenced in a study of blood T cell repertoires in COVID-19. Method: immunoSEQ multiplex PCR; TCRdb's copy keeps in-frame clones and lacks some. The data show about 140,000 clones, with 60% to 80% seen just once and roughly 9% held by the top ten. Input material: peripheral blood. The receptors originated from a woman between 50 and 59 years old with active or convalescent COVID-19. Both conserved end residues are part of each CDR3. Each record gives: clone size, V gene, J gene, D gene, CDR3 DNA, CDR3 protein. The D gene is left open where the match is weak. The size entry is marked missing in some rows and otherwise reads once, few, many or a size class.

>.|TRBV5-1|TRBJ2-2|.
TGCGCCAGCACCCAGACAGAGAACACCGGGGAGCTGTTTTTT
CASTQTENTGELFF
>.|TRBV6-2/TRBV6-3|TRBJ1-5|TRBD1
TGTGCCAGCAGTGACGGACAGGTTGACAATCAGCCCCAGCATTTT
CASSDGQVDNQPQHF
>.|TRBV2|TRBJ2-7|TRBD2
TGTGCCAGCAATACGGGAGGGGTGAACGAGCAGTACTTC
CASNTGGVNEQYF
>.|TRBV28|TRBJ2-5|.
TGTGCCAGCAGCCCCCTACTAGCTGGAGAGACCCAGTACTTC
CASSPLLAGETQYF
>.|TRBV21-1|TRBJ1-1|.
TGTGCCAGCAGCAAAGCCCGAGCGGGCGGAATGAACACTGAAGCTTTCTTT
CASSKARAGGMNTEAFF
>.|TRBV7-2|TRBJ2-7|.
TGTGCCAGCAGCCGGAGGGACAGCAACTACGAGCAGTACTTC
CASSRRDSNYEQYF
>.|TRBV11-2|TRBJ2-3|TRBD2
TGTGCCAGCAGCCCGGGACTAGCGGACACAGATACGCAGTATTTT
CASSPGLADTDTQYF
>once|TRBV7-2|TRBJ1-1|.
TGTGCCAGCAGCCCCCCCGGCAGGGTGACTGAAGCTTTCTTT
CASSPPGRVTEAFF
>many|TRBV4-2|TRBJ1-5|TRBD1
TGTGCCAGCAGCCCCAGGACAGGGGCTAGCAGCAATCAGCCCCAGCATTTT
CASSPRTGASSNQPQHF
>few|TRBV6-1|TRBJ1-1|.
TGTGCCAGCAGTGCACTCGCGGGGGGTGCCAAGAGGGACACTGAAGCTTTCTTT
CASSALAGGAKRDTEAFF
>.|TRBV27|TRBJ1-5|TRBD1
TGTGCCAGCAGTCCTGGGACAGGAAATCAACCCCAGCATTTT
CASSPGTGNQPQHF
>.|TRBV6-2/TRBV6-3|TRBJ1-1|.
TGTGCCAGCAGTTACCGGGGAGAAGCTTTCTTT
CASSYRGEAFF
>.|TRBV29-1|TRBJ1-1|.
TGCAGCGTAAGGACAGCCGGAGACACTGAAGCTTTCTTT
CSVRTAGDTEAFF
>once|TRBV7-2|TRBJ2-7|TRBD2
TGTGCCAGCAGCCTATCGGGGGGAGCATCGTACGAGCAGTACTTC
CASSLSGGASYEQYF
>once|TRBV5-1|TRBJ2-7|.
TGCGCCAGCAGCTTGGGTGGGGCGGGGACGGTCCGGTACGAGCAGTACTTC
CASSLGGAGTVRYEQYF
>.|TRBV28|TRBJ1-2|TRBD1
TGTGCCAGCAGGGCGACAGGGATTGGCTACACCTTC
CASRATGIGYTF
>.|TRBV4-3|TRBJ2-1|TRBD2
TGCGCCAGCAGGCCTAGCGGGGGGGTCAATGAGCAGTTCTTC
CASRPSGGVNEQFF
>.|TRBV6-5|TRBJ1-1|TRBD1
TGTGCCAGCACCCCGGGACAGCCGAACACTGAAGCTTTCTTT
CASTPGQPNTEAFF
>once|TRBV18|TRBJ1-2|.
TGTGCCAGCTCACCATCGAACAGTAACTATGGCTACACCTTC
CASSPSNSNYGYTF
>.|TRBV28|TRBJ1-4|TRBD1
TGTGCCAGCAGTTCACTACAGGGGGGGGAAAAACTGTTTTTT
CASSSLQGGEKLFF
>.|TRBV2|TRBJ1-1|.
TGTGCCAGCATGTTCTTTCGGGGAAAGAGCAATGAAGCTTTCTTT
CASMFFRGKSNEAFF
>.|TRBV6-6|TRBJ1-3|TRBD1
TGTGCCAGCAGTCCGACAGGGGTAAACACCATATATTTT
CASSPTGVNTIYF
>.|TRBV7-2|TRBJ1-2|TRBD1
TGTGCCAGCAGCTTAGCGTACTCCGGGACAGGGGGGTATGGCTACACCTTC
CASSLAYSGTGGYGYTF
>.|TRBV18|TRBJ2-7|TRBD1
TGTGCCAGCTCACCAGGGACAGGGTCCTACGAGCAGTACTTC
CASSPGTGSYEQYF
>.|TRBV6-2/TRBV6-3|TRBJ1-5|.
TGTGCCAGCCGCTACTGGATGGGGAGTGGTCAGCCCCAGCATTTT
CASRYWMGSGQPQHF
>few|TRBV15|TRBJ1-5|.
TGTGCCACCAGGGGCAGCAATCAGCCCCAGCATTTT
CATRGSNQPQHF
>.|TRBV7-2|TRBJ1-6|.
TGTGCCAGCAGCTTAAACCGTGACAGAGATTCACCCCTCCACTTT
CASSLNRDRDSPLHF
>few|TRBV29-1|TRBJ1-2|.
TGCAGCGTTGAAAGACAGGTGCTCGGCTACACCTTC
CSVERQVLGYTF
>many|TRBV6-5|TRBJ1-2|TRBD1
TGTGCCAGCAGTCCCGGGACAGGGACTAACTATGGCTACACCTTC
CASSPGTGTNYGYTF
>.|TRBV9|TRBJ2-6|.
TGTGCCAGCAGCGCTTTGCGGGCTGGGGCCAACGTCCTGACTTTC
CASSALRAGANVLTF
>many|TRBV11-2|TRBJ2-7|TRBD1
TGTGCCAGCAGCTTAGGACACAGGGGATCCTCCTACGAGCAGTACTTC
CASSLGHRGSSYEQYF
>.|TRBV7-3|TRBJ1-1|.
TGTGCCAGCAGCTTAGGCAGTAACACTGAAGCTTTCTTT
CASSLGSNTEAFF
>.|TRBV23-1|TRBJ1-2|TRBD1
TGCGCCAGCAGTCATGGACAGGGGGCTAACTATGGCTACACCTTC
CASSHGQGANYGYTF
>.|TRBV7-2|TRBJ1-6|.
TGTGCCAGCAACAAGGACAGCACAATTAATTCACCCCTCCACTTT
CASNKDSTINSPLHF
>.|TRBV12-5|TRBJ1-1|.
TGTGCTAGTGGTTTGGTACCAATTCTGGCAGGAGGGAACACTGAAGCTTTCTTT
CASGLVPILAGGNTEAFF
>.|TRBV7-3|TRBJ2-2|TRBD2
TGTGCCAGCAGCAAACTAGCGGCGAACACCGGGGAGCTGTTTTTT
CASSKLAANTGELFF
>.|TRBV6-5|TRBJ2-7|.
TGTGCCAGCAGTTCCGGACAGCCACGCTCCTACGAGCAGTACTTC
CASSSGQPRSYEQYF
>.|TRBV6-6|TRBJ1-1|.
TGTGCCAGCAGTCTATCCGGGACACCGACGTTT
CASSLSGTPTF
>.|TRBV7-2|TRBJ2-7|TRBD1
TGTGCCAGCAGCTTTCAAGGGGGCCCCTACGAGCAGTACTTC
CASSFQGGPYEQYF
>.|TRBV7-9|TRBJ2-1|TRBD2
TGTGCCAGCAGCTTAATTAAAAGCGGGGGGGACAATGAGCAGTTCTTC
CASSLIKSGGDNEQFF
>.|TRBV7-9|TRBJ1-3|.
TGTGCCAGCAGCTTTTCTATAGGGGATCCTGGAAACACCATATATTTT
CASSFSIGDPGNTIYF
>.|TRBV29-1|TRBJ1-1|TRBD1
TGCAGCGTTGAAGATCTGGGACAGGGCCCTGAAGCTTTCTTT
CSVEDLGQGPEAFF
>.|TRBV28|TRBJ2-7|.
TGTGCCAGCAGGGGCGGGTCCTACTCCTACGAGCAGTACTTC
CASRGGSYSYEQYF
>.|TRBV27|TRBJ1-5|.
TGTGCCAGCAGTTTATTCTCCCCCCCGCCCCAGCATTTT
CASSLFSPPPQHF
>.|TRBV11-2|TRBJ2-5|.
TGTGCCAGCAGCGCCCCTAGTAGCGGCGGAGGGGTCGAGACCCAGTACTTC
CASSAPSSGGGVETQYF
>.|TRBV18|TRBJ1-2|.
TGTGCCAGCTCCTCGGGGACATCCGATGGCTACACCTTC
CASSSGTSDGYTF
>few|TRBV9|TRBJ1-2|.
TGTGCCAGCAGCGTAGGTCACGGGAGGGCTAGCGGAAGCTACACCTTC
CASSVGHGRASGSYTF
>.|TRBV5-1|TRBJ1-1|TRBD1
TGCGCCAGCAGCGGAAACAGGGGAGGACCGACCACTGAAGCTTTCTTT
CASSGNRGGPTTEAFF
>.|TRBV19|TRBJ2-1|TRBD2
TGTGCCAGTAGTATTGGGACTAGCGGGGGTATCTACAATGAGCAGTTCTTC
CASSIGTSGGIYNEQFF